A selection of T cell receptor beta chains follows, all from one sample in a study of T cell responses to AZD1222 COVID-19 vaccine. Produced via immunoSEQ multiplex PCR; TCRdb's table is partial and in-frame only. The sample consists of tens of thousands of clones, over 85% of them appearing once. Material: peripheral blood, obtained 28 days after the second AZD1222 dose. Receptors were obtained from an adult who received the AZD1222 COVID-19 vaccine. Each CDR3 is given with its conserved first and last residue.

TRBV19	TRBJ1-3	CASTIWGKKTNTIYF
TRBV6-1	TRBJ2-1	CASSELWGNSYNEQFF
TRBV7-2	TRBJ2-2	CASSLRSGLAGGAGELFF
TRBV6-2/TRBV6-3	TRBJ1-6	CASSYRTGRDSPLHF
TRBV28	TRBJ2-7	CASSLSYGVSAYEQYF
TRBV28	TRBJ2-2	CASRTLGVAGELFF
TRBV19	TRBJ1-1	CASSIRDSWNTEAFF
TRBV5-1	TRBJ2-2	CASSEEGRTGELFF
TRBV6-2/TRBV6-3	TRBJ1-4	CASSTPVYQELFF
TRBV10-3	TRBJ2-3	CAIGTSGGTDTQYF
TRBV6-2/TRBV6-3	TRBJ2-3	CASTPRGGARDTQYF
TRBV27	TRBJ2-7	CASSSTRTGSFPYEQYF
TRBV29-1	TRBJ2-3	CSAARFVADTQYF
TRBV10-3	TRBJ1-2	CAISEEPSGVNDGYTF
TRBV11-2	TRBJ2-7	CASSRMGTVAYEQYF
TRBV13	TRBJ1-1	CASSPEIGDTEAFF
TRBV10-3	TRBJ2-1	CAISEPRLEAANEQFF
TRBV2	TRBJ1-2	CASSGGSLWGYTF
TRBV27	TRBJ1-4	CASSLAGGRYKLFF
TRBV18	TRBJ1-1	CASSGGTGGTEAFF
TRBV5-5	TRBJ1-2	CASLGNLLYGYTF
TRBV19	TRBJ2-2	CASSWGTGSDGELFF
TRBV24-1	TRBJ2-1	CATSDRGQGVYNEQFF
TRBV2	TRBJ1-2	CASIRDRGVGNYGYTF
TRBV5-6	TRBJ2-1	CASRLAGTYNEQFF
TRBV6-5	TRBJ1-6	CASTRTGESRSPLHF
TRBV9	TRBJ2-3	CASSVDAGGPPDTQYF
TRBV7-9	TRBJ1-4	CASSLTTGGGNEKLFF
TRBV7-2	TRBJ1-5	CASSSSAISPQHF